This T cell receptor (beta chain) is from a study of early T cells in non-severe SARS-CoV-2 infection. The CDR3 covers 14 residues. Trimming removed 1 base from V and 3 bases from J, with 10 bases in between. Germline V gene data show CDR1 as LGHNA and CDR2 as YNFKEQ. TCRdb re-analysed the 5' RACE reads in MiXCR, keeping a single row per CDR3 protein. Altogether about 85,000 distinct CDR3 sequences are present, roughly 14% being singletons, with the ten largest covering 6% to 7.5%. The genes are TRBV4-2 and TRBJ2-7; D might be TRBD1 (5 bases). The specimen was whole blood. This clonotype was sampled from an adult who was a healthcare worker with PCR-confirmed SARS-CoV-2 infection or an uninfected control (not recorded which). CDR3 sequence reads: CASSQGDRNYEQYF. As DNA, the CDR3 is TGTGCCAGCAGCCAAGGTGACAGAAACTACGAGCAGTACTTC.